This T cell receptor (beta chain) originates from a study of graft-versus-host responses after intestinal transplantation (dated by TCRdb to the early 2020s). Background for the entire study: Recipients received multivisceral, liver-intestinal, or isolated intestinal transplants. Rather than going through the commercial service, samples from three later patients were sequenced in-house on an Illumina MiSeq and processed with MiXCR. Bulk TCR-beta CDR3 sequencing was used to track graft-versus-host and host-versus-graft alloreactive T cell clones in the graft, circulation and bone marrow after intestinal transplantation. All recipients received anti-thymocyte globulin induction followed by maintenance tacrolimus and steroids for roughly three years. A cohort of more than 20 intestinal transplant recipients, including one retransplant, was enrolled, and a few patients lacking pretransplant specimens were excluded. Donor T cell macrochimerism was defined as a peak of at least 4% donor T cells among recipient peripheral blood mononuclear cells. Alloreactive clones were identified by sequencing pre-transplant mixed lymphocyte reaction products and comparing these products with unstimulated pre-transplant donor and recipient T cells.

Remarks on this clone: Its antigen is not yet known. The sample holds no much larger clone one base away, and base qualities are not on file.

The CDR3 sequence holds 14 residues, the cysteine and phenylalanine included. This entry keeps only the CDR3 DNA: 42 bases, framed from base 1. CDR1 GTSNPN and CDR2 SVGIG are derived from the germline V gene (reference sequence). V is cut back by 0 bases and J by 1 base, with 2 bases in the junction unmatched. The library came from the immunoSEQ multiplex PCR assay. For most patients, genomic DNA was isolated using the Qiagen DNeasy Blood and Tissue Kit and was shipped frozen to Adaptive Biotechnologies for TCR sequencing. For most patients, genomic DNA was subjected to high-throughput TCR-beta CDR3 sequencing by Adaptive Biotechnologies. As for the authors' bioinformatics: Adaptive's ImmunoSEQ software was the source of the TCR sequencing data for 18 patients, while a few other patients were processed with MiXCR and VDJtools. To correct CD4 versus CD8 sorting errors, sequences present in both subsets at a frequency ratio below 5:1 were removed. CDR3 nucleotide sequences shared by donor and recipient were removed because the origin of these sequences could not be assigned. At least 2-fold expansion over unstimulated cells and a minimum CFSE-low frequency of 0.002% (template counts) or 0.001% (read counts) were required for clones to be classified as alloreactive. Clones detected in sequenced pre-transplant spleen, lymph node, or MLR CFSE-low populations of the donor or recipient were defined as mappable. Cumulative frequency of alloreactive clones was calculated as a percentage of all sequences weighted by copy number. TCRdb stores this immuneACCESS table with in-frame sequences only. Part of the clones is absent; in the studies checked, under half of the shortfall reflects unresolved V genes, and no reason is known for the rest. V and J calls plus clone size are reproduced from that table; the DNA served to infer D and trimming. Counted in this sample were approximately 90,000 clones; roughly 91% of them appeared once. 1.5% to 2.5% of the sample comes from the top ten.

The time point label, as the study defines it: cells obtained before transplantation from donor or recipient. CD3+CD4+ and CD3+CD8+ populations were FACS-sorted from unstimulated pre-transplant donor and recipient cells taken from spleen or lymph nodes. General conclusions and limits of the study: Early after transplant, declines in HvG clones were associated with peak levels of circulating GvH clones. GvH clones were found in recipient bone marrow, and some of the GvH clones appeared earlier in ileal mucosa or blood, which is consistent with an intestinal mucosal origin. Patients with donor T cell macrochimerism had high GvH to HvG T cell clonal ratios in their allografts. The conclusions were limited by the relatively low number and heterogeneity of the intestinal transplant patients.

This receptor chain uses TRBV30 and TRBJ2-7; the central 8 bases match TRBD2. The source material was unstimulated CD8+ T cells sorted from spleen or lymph node cells, sampled before intestinal transplant. This clonotype was sampled from a human donor who received an intestinal transplant. Here is the DNA: TGTGCCTGGAGTGTAGGCGGGGGGTCCTACGAGCAGTACTTC. Its translation is CAWSVGGGSYEQYF.